This TCR beta chain was captured by sequencing in a study of blood T cell repertoires in COVID-19. In the study overall: Sample material is recorded as cDNA or gDNA derived from T cells, B-cell-depleted T cells, or PBMCs.

Germline values: CDR1 MNHEY, CDR2 SMNVEV (reference sequence). The CDR3 extends over 13 amino acids. Trimming cost V 1 base and J 3 bases, with 7 bases left between them. In the authors' methods: The authors estimated nucleated cell counts from reference gene primer amplification. TCRdb's copy holds only in-frame clones and misses some; the assay was immunoSEQ multiplex PCR. That table furnishes V, J and clone size, whereas the DNA furnished D and trimming. The sample shows some 130,000 clones, about 86% of them seen only once. This TCR was recovered from a woman aged 55 to 70 with active or convalescent COVID-19. Material for sequencing was peripheral blood. The chain is built from TRBV27 and TRBJ2-7; D might be TRBD1 (6 bases). The CDR3 bases are TGTGCCAGCAGTTTATTGGGACACTACGAGCAGTACTTC. Translating gives CASSLLGHYEQYF.